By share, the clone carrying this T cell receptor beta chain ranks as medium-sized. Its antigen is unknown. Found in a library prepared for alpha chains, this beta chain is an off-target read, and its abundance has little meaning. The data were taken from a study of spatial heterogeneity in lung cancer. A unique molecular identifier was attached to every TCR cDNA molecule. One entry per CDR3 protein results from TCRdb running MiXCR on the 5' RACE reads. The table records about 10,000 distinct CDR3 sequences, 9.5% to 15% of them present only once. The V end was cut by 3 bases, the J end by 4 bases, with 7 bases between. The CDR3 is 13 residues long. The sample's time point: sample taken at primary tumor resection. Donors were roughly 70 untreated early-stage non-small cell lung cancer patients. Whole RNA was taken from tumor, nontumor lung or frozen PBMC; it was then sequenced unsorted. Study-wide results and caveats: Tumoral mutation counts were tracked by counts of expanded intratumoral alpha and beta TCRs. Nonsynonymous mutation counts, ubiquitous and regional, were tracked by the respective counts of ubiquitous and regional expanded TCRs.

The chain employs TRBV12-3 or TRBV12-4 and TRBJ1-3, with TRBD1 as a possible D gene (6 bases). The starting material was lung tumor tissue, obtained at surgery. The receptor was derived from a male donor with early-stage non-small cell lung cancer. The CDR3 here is CASSFGQGNTIYF. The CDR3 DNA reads TGTGCCAGCAGTTTCGGACAGGGAAACACCATATATTTT.